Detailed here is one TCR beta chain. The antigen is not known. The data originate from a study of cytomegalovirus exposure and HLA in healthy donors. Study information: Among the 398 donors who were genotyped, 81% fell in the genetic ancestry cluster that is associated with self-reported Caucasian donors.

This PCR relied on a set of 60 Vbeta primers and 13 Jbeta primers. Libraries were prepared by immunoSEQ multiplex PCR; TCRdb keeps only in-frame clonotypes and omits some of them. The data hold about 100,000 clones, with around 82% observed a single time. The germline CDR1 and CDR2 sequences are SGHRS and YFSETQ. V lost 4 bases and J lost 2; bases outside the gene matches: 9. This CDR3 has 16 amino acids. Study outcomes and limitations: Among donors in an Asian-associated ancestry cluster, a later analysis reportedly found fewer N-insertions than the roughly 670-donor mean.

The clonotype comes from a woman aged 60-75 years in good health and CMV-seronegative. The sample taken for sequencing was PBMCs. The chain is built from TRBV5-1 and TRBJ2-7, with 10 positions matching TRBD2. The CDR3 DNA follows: TGCGCCAGCAGCGCGGACTCTAGCGGGAGAACCTACGAGCAGTACTTC. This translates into CASSADSSGRTYEQYF.